These 23 T cell receptor beta chains came from one sample sequenced in a study of blood T cell repertoires in COVID-19 (dated by TCRdb to the early 2020s). The library relied on the immunoSEQ multiplex PCR assay. The immuneACCESS repertoire file appears here via TCRdb, limited to in-frame rearrangements. These files lack a portion of the clones; in checked studies, under half of the deficit traces to unresolved V genes, and the cause of the others is not known. The sample table shows fewer than 250,000 clones, and 80% to 90% are seen once. The ten largest clones capture approximately 4.8% of the sample. Sequencing was performed on peripheral blood. The receptor set was obtained from a woman aged 70-85 years with acute or convalescent COVID-19.

This chain uses TRBV9 with TRBJ1-6, with TRBD1 as a possible D gene (6 bases). V was trimmed by 0 bases and J by 8 bases, leaving 12 bases between them. The CDR3 is 15 amino acids. Germline CDR1 and CDR2: SGDLS and YYNGEE. CDR3 protein: CASSVGQGNYSPLHF. Written as DNA, the CDR3 is TGTGCCAGCAGCGTAGGTCAGGGGAACTATTCACCCCTCCACTTT.

This clone was found once. V gene TRBV6-1 combines with J gene TRBJ1-2; TRBD1 agrees at 11 bases. The CDR3 has 17 residues. The J segment lost 4 bases and the V segment lost 2 bases, leaving 9 bases of the junction unmatched. Germline V lookup: CDR1 MNHNS, CDR2 SASEGT. CDR3: CASSEIQTGTGGYGYTF. CDR3 in DNA: TGTGCCAGCAGTGAAATTCAAACCGGGACAGGGGGCTATGGCTACACCTTC.

This sequence joins TRBV7-2 and TRBJ2-7; 8 bases agree with TRBD1. Looked up from germline, CDR1 is SGHTA and CDR2 is FQGNSA. The length of the CDR3 is 14 residues. Losses at the gene ends were 5 bases for V and 3 bases for J; bases not matched to a gene: 6. This CDR3 is CASSPRQGNYEQYF. The CDR3 coding sequence is TGTGCCAGCAGCCCACGACAGGGGAACTACGAGCAGTACTTC. Looking up the rest from reference TRBV7-2 and TRBJ2-7 gives the full variable domain: GAGVSQSPSNKVTEKGKDVELRCDPISGHTALYWYRQSLGQGLEFLIYFQGNSAPDKSGLPSDRFSAERTGGSVSTLTIQRTQQEDSAVYLCASSPRQGNYEQYFGPGTRLTVT.

The chain recombines TRBV5-1 with TRBJ2-1; D is uncertain. The V gene's germline CDR1 is SGHRS and CDR2 YFSETQ. The CDR3 contains 13 residues. The ends were cut back, 2 bases at V and 7 bases at J, with 10 bases in the middle. The CDR3: CASSFPSKNEQFF. CDR3 DNA: TGCGCCAGCAGCTTCCCATCTAAGAATGAGCAGTTCTTC.

Only one count was recorded for this clone. The chain couples TRBV4-2 to TRBJ1-1, with 7 bases identical to TRBD1. The CDR3 runs to 13 residues. V was clipped by 0 bases and J by 5 bases; unmatched bases: 0. Germline values: CDR1 LGHNA, CDR2 YNFKEQ. The CDR3 DNA reads TGTGCCAGCAGCCAAGAGACAGGGACTGAAGCTTTCTTT. The encoded protein is CASSQETGTEAFF.

This clone was observed a few times. V and J are TRBV6-2 or TRBV6-3 and TRBJ1-5, with 9 bases lining up with TRBD1. CDR3 size: 16 residues. V dropped 2 bases and J dropped 5; count of bases not matched to a gene: 7. Germline CDR1 is MNHEY and CDR2 is SVGEGT. CDR3 region: CASSYPDRGADQPQHF. DNA of the CDR3: TGTGCCAGCAGTTACCCGGACAGGGGAGCAGATCAGCCCCAGCATTTT.

This chain joins TRBV25-1 and TRBJ1-6; a possible D gene is TRBD1 (5 bases). This CDR3 is built from 15 residues. Per germline, CDR1 MGHDK and CDR2 SYGVNS. The V end lost 2 bases, the J end lost 10 bases, and 15 bases lay between the germline ends. CDR3: CASSEGAGYGSPLHF. The CDR3, as DNA: TGTGCCAGCAGTGAAGGGGCAGGCTATGGGTCACCCCTCCACTTT.

In its sample, this clone was seen once. This chain links TRBV7-2 with TRBJ1-2; 7 bases fit TRBD1. The CDR3 sequence is 16 residues long. The J segment lost 3 bases and the V segment lost 5 bases, leaving 12 bases of the junction unmatched. Per germline, CDR1 SGHTA and CDR2 FQGNSA. CDR3 loop: CASSPYAGQLHYGYTF. DNA for the CDR3: TGTGCCAGCAGCCCCTATGCGGGACAGTTACACTATGGCTACACCTTC.

V is TRBV15 and J is TRBJ1-5, with D tentatively TRBD1 (6 bases). The CDR3 extends over 14 amino acids. Per the germline V gene, CDR1 is LNHNV and CDR2 is YYDKDF (reference sequence). The ends were cut back, 6 bases at V and 4 bases at J, with 13 bases in the middle. The chain's CDR3 is CATSPLRGNQPQHF. The CDR3 DNA follows: TGTGCCACCAGTCCCCTCAGGGGAAATCAGCCCCAGCATTTT.

V gene TRBV7-2 combines with J gene TRBJ2-3, with D unresolved. This CDR3 is built from 13 residues. V was clipped by 3 bases and J by 0 bases, with 4 bases between them. Germline CDR1 reads SGHTA; CDR2 reads FQGNSA. In DNA, the CDR3 is TGTGCCAGCAGCTTCCCAAGCACAGATACGCAGTATTTT. It yields the protein CASSFPSTDTQYF. Drawing the rest from reference TRBV7-2 and TRBJ2-3, the complete variable domain is GAGVSQSPSNKVTEKGKDVELRCDPISGHTALYWYRQSLGQGLEFLIYFQGNSAPDKSGLPSDRFSAERTGGSVSTLTIQRTQQEDSAVYLCASSFPSTDTQYFGPGTRLTVL.

The rearrangement joins TRBV7-2 to TRBJ2-4, with a weak D call TRBD1 (6 bases). The V and J ends lost 5 bases and 7 bases respectively, with 15 bases between them. Germline values: CDR1 SGHTA, CDR2 FQGNSA. This CDR3 spans 14 amino acids. The CDR3 loop is CASSPGQTWNIQYF. In DNA form, the CDR3 reads TGTGCCAGCAGCCCCGGACAGACGTGGAACATTCAGTACTTC.

This CDR3 is CATGGPGTDTQYF. CDR3 coding DNA: TGTGCCACCGGGGGGCCGGGTACAGATACGCAGTATTTT. This chain joins TRBV28 and TRBJ2-3; the D gene is possibly TRBD2 (7 bases). The CDR3 has 13 residues. The ends were cut back, 10 bases at V and 3 bases at J, with 14 bases in the middle. Germline V gene sequence: CDR1 MDHEN, CDR2 SYDVKM.

The V call is TRBV6-6, the J call TRBJ1-6, with D possibly being TRBD1 (6 bases). CDR1 and CDR2 (germline): MNHNY, SVGAGI (reference sequence). The germline V and J ends were trimmed by 5 bases and 7 bases, with 27 bases remaining between them. The CDR3 spans 19 residues. The CDR3 DNA sequence: TGTGCCAGCAGTCCCTTGAGCCCAATCAGGGGAAATGGCAATTCACCCCTCCACTTT. Translated, it gives CASSPLSPIRGNGNSPLHF.

V is TRBV28 and J is TRBJ2-7, with 9 bases fitting TRBD1. Germline-derived CDR1 and CDR2 are MDHEN and SYDVKM. The CDR3 loop spans 15 amino acids. The V and J ends lost 6 bases and 5 bases, in that order; junction bases with no gene match: 11. CDR3 sequence (DNA): TGTGCCAGCAGACCGGAGGGACAGGGTTTCGACGAGCAGTACTTC. This codes for CASRPEGQGFDEQYF.

The chain links TRBV6-5 to TRBJ2-2, with a possible D match to TRBD2 (5 bases). Looked up from germline, CDR1 is MNHEY and CDR2 is SVGAGI. Trimming stripped 7 bases from V and 1 base from J, with 13 bases between. The CDR3 consists of 15 residues. The CDR3 spells CASTESGLNTGELFF. The CDR3, as DNA: TGTGCCAGCACCGAGAGCGGCCTGAACACCGGGGAGCTGTTTTTT.

The chain links TRBV9 to TRBJ2-1; TRBD1 matches at 8 bases. There are 15 residues in the CDR3. In germline, CDR1 is SGDLS, CDR2 YYNGEE. Unmatched junction bases numbered 5, after V lost 3 bases and J lost 3 bases. CDR3 loop: CASSDTGQGYNEQFF. CDR3 coding DNA: TGTGCCAGCAGCGATACTGGACAGGGCTACAATGAGCAGTTCTTC.

The CDR3 nucleotides read TGTGCCTGGAGTACCCGACAGGGCAGCTACACCTTC. It translates to CAWSTRQGSYTF. The rearrangement joins TRBV30 to TRBJ1-2; 7 positions match TRBD1. Germline CDR1 GTSNPN, CDR2 SVGIG (reference sequence). The CDR3 runs to 12 residues. The junction had 6 bases not matched to a gene; V was cut back by 2 bases and J by 9 bases.

This chain links TRBV5-1 with TRBJ1-1; TRBD1 matches 8 bases. Germline V CDR1 and CDR2: SGHRS, YFSETQ. Losses at the gene ends were 1 base for V and 1 base for J; bases not matched to a gene: 3. This CDR3 spans 15 amino acids. DNA of the CDR3: TGCGCCAGCAGCTTGCCCGGGACAGGGAACACTGAAGCTTTCTTT. This codes for CASSLPGTGNTEAFF.

The CDR3 sequence: CATSAGGGTEAFF. The CDR3 DNA reads as TGTGCCACCAGTGCTGGAGGAGGGACTGAAGCTTTCTTT. This chain links TRBV24-1 with TRBJ1-1; D unresolved. V was shortened by 5 bases and J by 5 bases, with 11 bases between the two germline ends. Germline V gene sequence: CDR1 KGHDR, CDR2 SFDVKD. This CDR3 has 13 residues.

This chain links TRBV5-5 with TRBJ1-1; D may be TRBD1 (5 bases). The CDR3 loop spans 14 amino acids. Germline-derived CDR1 and CDR2 are SGHKS and YYEKEE (reference sequence). Deletions cut 1 base from V and 6 bases from J, with 13 bases between. DNA for the CDR3: TGTGCCAGCAGCTTGTTGCAAGGGGTCGCTGAAGCTTTCTTT. It specifies CASSLLQGVAEAFF. The full variable domain, its missing parts supplied by reference TRBV5-5 and TRBJ1-1, is DAGVTQSPTHLIKTRGQQVTLRCSPISGHKSVSWYQQVLGQGPQFIFQYYEKEERGRGNFPDRFSARQFPNYSSELNVNALLLGDSALYLCASSLLQGVAEAFFGQGTRLTVV.

This chain connects TRBV11-1 to TRBJ2-7, with 12 bases lining up with TRBD2. V shed 8 bases and J 3 bases; nucleotides not matched to a gene: 11. In germline, CDR1 is SGHAT, CDR2 FQDESV (reference sequence). The CDR3 is made up of 16 amino acids. As DNA, the CDR3 is TGTGCCAGCCGACCTAGCGGGGGGGCTGCCCGCTACGAGCAGTACTTC. The encoded protein is CASRPSGGAARYEQYF.

The chain is built from TRBV7-9 and TRBJ1-3, with TRBD1 as a possible D gene (5 bases). CDR1 is SEHNR, CDR2 FQNEAQ, per germline (reference sequence). Trimming pared 2 bases from V and 0 bases from J, leaving 8 bases between. The CDR3 runs to 15 residues. CDR3 region: CASSLMGLSGNTIYF. The CDR3, as DNA: TGTGCCAGCAGCTTAATGGGGCTCTCTGGAAACACCATATATTTT. The whole variable domain, remainder taken from reference TRBV7-9 and TRBJ1-3, is DTGVSQNPRHKITKRGQNVTFRCDPISEHNRLYWYRQTLGQGPEFLTYFQNEAQLEKSRLLSDRFSAERPKGSFSTLEIQRTEQGDSAMYLCASSLMGLSGNTIYFGEGSWLTVV.

The DNA for the CDR3 is TGTGCCAGCAGCGTATCAATCACAGATAATCAGCCCCAGCATTTT. It specifies CASSVSITDNQPQHF. This chain connects TRBV9 to TRBJ1-5; D is ambiguous. The CDR3 spans 15 residues. Trimming removed 1 base at V and 4 bases at J, with 12 bases between. Germline CDR1 and CDR2: SGDLS and YYNGEE. The whole variable domain, remainder taken from reference TRBV9 and TRBJ1-5, is DSGVTQTPKHLITATGQRVTLRCSPRSGDLSVYWYQQSLDQGLQFLIQYYNGEERAKGNILERFSAQQFPDLHSELNLSSLELGDSALYFCASSVSITDNQPQHFGDGTRLSIL.